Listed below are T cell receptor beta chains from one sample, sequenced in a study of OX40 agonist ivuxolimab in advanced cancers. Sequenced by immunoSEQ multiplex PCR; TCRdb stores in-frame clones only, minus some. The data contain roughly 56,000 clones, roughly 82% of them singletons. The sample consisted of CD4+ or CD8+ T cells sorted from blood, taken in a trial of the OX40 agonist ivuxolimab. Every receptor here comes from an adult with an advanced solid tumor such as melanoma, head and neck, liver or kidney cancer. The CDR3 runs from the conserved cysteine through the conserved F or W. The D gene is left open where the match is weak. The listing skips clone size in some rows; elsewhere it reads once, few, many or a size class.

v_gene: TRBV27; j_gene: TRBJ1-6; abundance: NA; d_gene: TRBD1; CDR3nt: TGTGCCAGCAGTCCCCGACAGGGTTATTCCAATAATTCACCCCTCCACTTT; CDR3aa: CASSPRQGYSNNSPLHF
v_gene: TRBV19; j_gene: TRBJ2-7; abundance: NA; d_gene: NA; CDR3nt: TGTGCCAGTAGTTCCTGGACATTCCCCTACGAGCAGTACTTC; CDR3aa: CASSSWTFPYEQYF
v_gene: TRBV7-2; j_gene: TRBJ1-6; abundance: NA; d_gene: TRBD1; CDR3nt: TGTGCCAGCAGCCCCGAAGGGGGCGGGGATAATTCACCCCTCCACTTT; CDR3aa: CASSPEGGGDNSPLHF
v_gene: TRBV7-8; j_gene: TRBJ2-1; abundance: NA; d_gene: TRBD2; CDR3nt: TGTGCCAGCAGCTTGGGGGAAGGCGGGACTAGCGGGAGACGGTACAATGAGCAGTTCTTC; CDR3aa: CASSLGEGGTSGRRYNEQFF
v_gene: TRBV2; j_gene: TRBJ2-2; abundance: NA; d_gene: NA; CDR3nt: TGTGCCAGCAGTGAATTCGGCTTTACGAACACCGGGGAGCTGTTTTTT; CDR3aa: CASSEFGFTNTGELFF
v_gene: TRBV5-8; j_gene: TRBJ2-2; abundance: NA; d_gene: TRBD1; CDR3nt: TGTGCCAGCAGCCCGGGGACAGGGGTTGACACCGGGGAGCTGTTTTTT; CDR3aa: CASSPGTGVDTGELFF
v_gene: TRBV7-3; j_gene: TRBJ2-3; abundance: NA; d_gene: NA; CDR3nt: TGTGCCAGCAGCCTCACCCATGGGACTAGCACAGATACGCAGTATTTT; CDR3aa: CASSLTHGTSTDTQYF
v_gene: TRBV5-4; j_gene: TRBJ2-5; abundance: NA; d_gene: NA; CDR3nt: TGTGCCAGCAGCTCTCCTCGGGCAGCAGAAGAGGTCCAGTACTTC; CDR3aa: CASSSPRAAEEVQYF
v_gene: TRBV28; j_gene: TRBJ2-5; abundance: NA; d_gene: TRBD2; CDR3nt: TGTGCCAGCAGTCGACTAGCGGGAGGAGAGACCCAGTACTTC; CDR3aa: CASSRLAGGETQYF
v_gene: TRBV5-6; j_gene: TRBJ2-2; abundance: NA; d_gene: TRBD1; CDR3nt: TGTGCCAGCAGCCTGGACAGGGGGGACACCGGGGAGCTGTTTTTT; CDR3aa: CASSLDRGDTGELFF
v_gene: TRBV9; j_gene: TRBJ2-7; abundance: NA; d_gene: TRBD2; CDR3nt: TGTGCCAGCAGCTTGGGACTAGCGGGGGGGAGCTCCTACGAGCAGTACTTC; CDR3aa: CASSLGLAGGSSYEQYF
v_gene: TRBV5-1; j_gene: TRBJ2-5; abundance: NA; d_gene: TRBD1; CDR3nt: TGCGCCAGCAGCCAGGGACAGGGGGCCTTTTCGAGTTTAGGAGAGACCCAGTACTTC; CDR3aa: CASSQGQGAFSSLGETQYF
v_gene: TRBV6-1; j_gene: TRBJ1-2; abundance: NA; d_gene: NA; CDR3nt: TGTGCCAGCAGTGAAGCCTCATTTGGGTGGGCTGATAACTATGGCTACACCTTC; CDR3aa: CASSEASFGWADNYGYTF
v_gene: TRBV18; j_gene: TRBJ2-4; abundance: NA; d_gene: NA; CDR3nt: TGTGCCAGCGCGGTGAGGGACATTCAGTACTTC; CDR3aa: CASAVRDIQYF
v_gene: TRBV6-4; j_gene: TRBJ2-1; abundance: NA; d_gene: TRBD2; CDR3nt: TGTGCCAGCAGTGAACTAGCGGGAGGTATTGATGAGCAGTTCTTC; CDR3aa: CASSELAGGIDEQFF
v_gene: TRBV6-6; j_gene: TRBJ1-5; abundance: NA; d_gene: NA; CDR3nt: TGTGCCAGCAGTTACCCGCAGGTTTATAGCAATCAGCCCCAGCATTTT; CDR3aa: CASSYPQVYSNQPQHF
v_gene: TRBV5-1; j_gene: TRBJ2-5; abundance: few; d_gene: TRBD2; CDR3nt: TGCGCCAGCAGCTCCGCCCTAGCGGGGGAAGAGACCCAGTACTTC; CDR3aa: CASSSALAGEETQYF
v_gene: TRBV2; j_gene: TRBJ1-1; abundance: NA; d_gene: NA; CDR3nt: TGTGCCAGCAGCAAACTCGAGAACACTGAAGCTTTCTTT; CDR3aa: CASSKLENTEAFF
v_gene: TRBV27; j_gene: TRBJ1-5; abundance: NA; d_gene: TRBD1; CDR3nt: TGTGCCAGCAGTTCCGACCGGGACAGGGGGCGACAGCCCCAGCATTTT; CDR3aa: CASSSDRDRGRQPQHF
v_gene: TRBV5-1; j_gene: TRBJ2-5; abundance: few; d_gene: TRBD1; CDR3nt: TGCGCCAGCAGCTTCAAAAACGCCGTCCCGGGACAGGGGCGCGACCAAGAGACCCAGTACTTC; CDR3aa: CASSFKNAVPGQGRDQETQYF
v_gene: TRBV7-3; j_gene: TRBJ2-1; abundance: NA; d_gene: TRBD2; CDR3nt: TGTGCCAGCAGCTGGGAGGGTAGCGGGATTCGGGAGCAGTTCTTC; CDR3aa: CASSWEGSGIREQFF
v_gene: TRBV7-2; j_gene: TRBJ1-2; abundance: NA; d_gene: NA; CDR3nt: TGTGCCAGCAGCTCCCAGACTAACTATGGCTACACCTTC; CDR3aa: CASSSQTNYGYTF
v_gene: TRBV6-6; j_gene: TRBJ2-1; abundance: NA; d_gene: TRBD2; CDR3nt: TGTGCCAGCAGTCCTCTGACTAGCGGGATCCATGAGCAGTTCTTC; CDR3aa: CASSPLTSGIHEQFF
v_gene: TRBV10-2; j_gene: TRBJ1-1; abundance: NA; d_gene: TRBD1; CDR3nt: TGCGCCAGCAGTGAGTCGATCCCTGGACAGGGAGCTGAAGCTTTCTTT; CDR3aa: CASSESIPGQGAEAFF
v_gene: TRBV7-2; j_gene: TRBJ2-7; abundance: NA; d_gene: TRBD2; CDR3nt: TGTGCCAGCAGCTTATCGGGAAGGCGGGAGGGTCCCGAGCAGTACTTC; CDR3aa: CASSLSGRREGPEQYF
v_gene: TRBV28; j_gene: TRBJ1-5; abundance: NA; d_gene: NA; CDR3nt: TGTGCCAGCAGTTTCCACGCTGCTAGGGGATCCAATCAGCCCCAGCATTTT; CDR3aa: CASSFHAARGSNQPQHF
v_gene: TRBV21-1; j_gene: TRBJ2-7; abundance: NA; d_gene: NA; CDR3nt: TGTGCCAGCAGCCGACTCCGATTCGAGGCGGCCGGGTACGAGCAGTACTTC; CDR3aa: CASSRLRFEAAGYEQYF
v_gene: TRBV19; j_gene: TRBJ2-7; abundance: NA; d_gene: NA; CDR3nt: TGTGCCAGTAGTTACAGAGACTCCTACGAGCAGTACTTC; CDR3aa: CASSYRDSYEQYF
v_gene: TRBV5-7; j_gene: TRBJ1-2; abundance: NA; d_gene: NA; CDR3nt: TGTGCCAGCAGCTGGGTGGGGGATGCGGCTAACTATGGCTACACCTTC; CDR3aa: CASSWVGDAANYGYTF
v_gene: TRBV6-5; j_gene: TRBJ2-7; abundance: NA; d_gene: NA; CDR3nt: TGTGCCAGCAGTCGCGGGACACCCTACTACGAGCAGTACTTC; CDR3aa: CASSRGTPYYEQYF
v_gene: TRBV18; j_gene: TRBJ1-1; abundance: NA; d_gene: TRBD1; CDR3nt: TGTGCCAGCTCACCGACAGGGATGAACACTGAAGCTTTCTTT; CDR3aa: CASSPTGMNTEAFF
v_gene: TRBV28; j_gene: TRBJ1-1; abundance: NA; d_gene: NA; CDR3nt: TGTGCCAGCAGTTTGAGGAGGGGAAGCACTGAAGCTTTCTTT; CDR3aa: CASSLRRGSTEAFF
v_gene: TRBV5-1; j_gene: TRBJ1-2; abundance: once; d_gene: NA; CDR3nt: TGCGCCAGCAGCTCGACAAACGCATATGGCTACACCTTC; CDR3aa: CASSSTNAYGYTF
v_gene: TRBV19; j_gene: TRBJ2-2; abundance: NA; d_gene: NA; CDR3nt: TGTGCCAGTAGTATTTTCGGAGGGGCGAACACCGGGGAGCTGTTTTTT; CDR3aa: CASSIFGGANTGELFF
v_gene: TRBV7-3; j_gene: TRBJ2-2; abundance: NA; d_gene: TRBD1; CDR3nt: TGTGCCAGCAGCTTAAGGGGCCCCGGCGCAGGGGGCTCCGGGGAGCTGTTTTTT; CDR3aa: CASSLRGPGAGGSGELFF
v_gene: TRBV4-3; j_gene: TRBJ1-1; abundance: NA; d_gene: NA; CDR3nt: TGCGCCAGCAGCCAAGGCGGAGGGAGGGCCAACACTGAAGCTTTCTTT; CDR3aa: CASSQGGGRANTEAFF
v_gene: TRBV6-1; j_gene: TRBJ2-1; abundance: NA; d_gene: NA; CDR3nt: TGTGCCAGCGGGGGGCTAGCCGACCACAATGAGCAGTTCTTC; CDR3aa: CASGGLADHNEQFF
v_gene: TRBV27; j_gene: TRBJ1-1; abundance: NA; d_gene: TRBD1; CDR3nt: TGTGCCAGCAGTTTATCCCCAGGGGGGGACACTGAAGCTTTCTTT; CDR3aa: CASSLSPGGDTEAFF
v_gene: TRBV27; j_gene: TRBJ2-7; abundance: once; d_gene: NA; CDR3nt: TGTGCCAGCAGTTTATATCTCTACGAGCAGTACTTC; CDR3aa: CASSLYLYEQYF
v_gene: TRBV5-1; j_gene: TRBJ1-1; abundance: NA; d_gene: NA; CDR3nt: TGCGCCAGCAGCTTGGAAAGGGCTGCGGCCACTGAAGCTTTCTTT; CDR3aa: CASSLERAAATEAFF
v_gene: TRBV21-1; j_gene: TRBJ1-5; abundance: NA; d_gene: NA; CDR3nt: TGTGCCAGCAGCACAGGAAGGGGTAGGTGTCAGCCCCAGCATTTT; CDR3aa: CASSTGRGRCQPQHF
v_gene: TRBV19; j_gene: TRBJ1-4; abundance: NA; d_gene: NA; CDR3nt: TGTGCCAGTACCCCCCGACAAGACGCAACTAATGAAAAACTGTTTTTT; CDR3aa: CASTPRQDATNEKLFF
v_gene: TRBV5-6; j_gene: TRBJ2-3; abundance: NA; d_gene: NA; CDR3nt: TGTGCCAGCATTCGGGACTCCTACACAGATACGCAGTATTTT; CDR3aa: CASIRDSYTDTQYF
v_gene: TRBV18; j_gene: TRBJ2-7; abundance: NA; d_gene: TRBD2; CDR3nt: TGTGCCAGCTCACCACCTAATAGCGGGACCTACGAGCAGTACTTC; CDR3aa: CASSPPNSGTYEQYF
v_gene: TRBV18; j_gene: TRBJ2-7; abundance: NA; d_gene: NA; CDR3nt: TGTGCCAGCTCATCGAACGGACTATCTAACTTATACGAGCAGTACTTC; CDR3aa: CASSSNGLSNLYEQYF
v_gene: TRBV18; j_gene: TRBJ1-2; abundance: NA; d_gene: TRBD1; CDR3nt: TGTGCCAGCTCACCGGGGACAGGAAACAACTATGGCTACACCTTC; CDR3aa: CASSPGTGNNYGYTF
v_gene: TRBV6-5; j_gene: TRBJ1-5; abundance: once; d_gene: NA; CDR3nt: TGTGCCAGCAGTTACCCCCAGGGTGACAATCAGCCCCAGCATTTT; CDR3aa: CASSYPQGDNQPQHF